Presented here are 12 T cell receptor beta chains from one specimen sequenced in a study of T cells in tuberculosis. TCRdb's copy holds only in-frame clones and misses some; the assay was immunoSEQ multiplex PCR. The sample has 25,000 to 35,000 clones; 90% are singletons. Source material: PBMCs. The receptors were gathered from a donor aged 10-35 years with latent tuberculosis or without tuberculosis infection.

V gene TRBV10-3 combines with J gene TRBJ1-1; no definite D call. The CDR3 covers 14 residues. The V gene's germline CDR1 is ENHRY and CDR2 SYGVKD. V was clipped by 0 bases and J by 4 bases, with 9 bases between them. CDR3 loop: CAISESREATEAFF. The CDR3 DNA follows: TGTGCCATCAGTGAGTCGAGGGAGGCCACTGAAGCTTTCTTT.

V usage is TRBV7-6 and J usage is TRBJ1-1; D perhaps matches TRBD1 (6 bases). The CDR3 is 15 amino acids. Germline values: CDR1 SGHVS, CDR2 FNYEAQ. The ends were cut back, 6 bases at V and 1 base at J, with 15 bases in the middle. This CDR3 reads CASRPITGRNTEAFF. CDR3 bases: TGTGCCAGCAGGCCCATTACAGGGCGGAACACTGAAGCTTTCTTT.

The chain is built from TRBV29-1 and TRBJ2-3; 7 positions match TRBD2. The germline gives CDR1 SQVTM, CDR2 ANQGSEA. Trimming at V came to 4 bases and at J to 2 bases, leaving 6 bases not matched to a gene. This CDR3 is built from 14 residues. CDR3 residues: CSVVKGLNTDTQYF. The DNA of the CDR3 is TGCAGCGTTGTTAAGGGACTAAACACAGATACGCAGTATTTT.

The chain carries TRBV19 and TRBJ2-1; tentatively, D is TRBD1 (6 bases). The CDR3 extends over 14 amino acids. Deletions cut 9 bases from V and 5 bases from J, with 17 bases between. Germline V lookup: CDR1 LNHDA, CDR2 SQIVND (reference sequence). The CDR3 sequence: CASKSRGTHNEQFF. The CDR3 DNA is TGTGCCAGCAAGTCCAGGGGAACCCACAATGAGCAGTTCTTC.

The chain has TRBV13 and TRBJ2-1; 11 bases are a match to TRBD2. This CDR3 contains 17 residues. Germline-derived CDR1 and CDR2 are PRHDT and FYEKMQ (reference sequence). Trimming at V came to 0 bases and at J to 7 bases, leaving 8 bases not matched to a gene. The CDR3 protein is CASSLGFSGGAKNEQFF. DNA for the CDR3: TGTGCCAGCAGCTTAGGTTTTAGCGGGGGGGCCAAAAATGAGCAGTTCTTC.

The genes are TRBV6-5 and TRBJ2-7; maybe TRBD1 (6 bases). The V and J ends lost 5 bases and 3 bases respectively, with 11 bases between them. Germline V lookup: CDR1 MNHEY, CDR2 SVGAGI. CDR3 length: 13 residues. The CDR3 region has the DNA TGTGCCAGCAGTCAGGGGTCCTACTACGAGCAGTACTTC. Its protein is CASSQGSYYEQYF.

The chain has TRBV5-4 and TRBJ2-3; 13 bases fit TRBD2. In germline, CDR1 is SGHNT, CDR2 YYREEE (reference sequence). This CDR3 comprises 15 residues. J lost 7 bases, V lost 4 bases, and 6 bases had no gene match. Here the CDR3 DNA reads TGTGCCAGCAGCCTGGGGGGACTAGCGGGGAATACGCAGTATTTT. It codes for CASSLGGLAGNTQYF.

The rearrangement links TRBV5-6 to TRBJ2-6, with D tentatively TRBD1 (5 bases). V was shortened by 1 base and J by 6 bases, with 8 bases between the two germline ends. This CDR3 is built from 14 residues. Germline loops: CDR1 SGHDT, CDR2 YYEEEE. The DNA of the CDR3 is TGTGCCAGCAGCTTGAGGGGCTCGGCCAACGTCCTGACTTTC. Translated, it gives CASSLRGSANVLTF.

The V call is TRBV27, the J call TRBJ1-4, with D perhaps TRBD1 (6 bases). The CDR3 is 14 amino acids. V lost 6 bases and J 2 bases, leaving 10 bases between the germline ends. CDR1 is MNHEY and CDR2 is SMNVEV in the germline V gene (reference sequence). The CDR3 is CASRGGATNEKLFF. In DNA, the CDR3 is TGTGCCAGCAGGGGGGGGGCGACTAATGAAAAACTGTTTTTT.

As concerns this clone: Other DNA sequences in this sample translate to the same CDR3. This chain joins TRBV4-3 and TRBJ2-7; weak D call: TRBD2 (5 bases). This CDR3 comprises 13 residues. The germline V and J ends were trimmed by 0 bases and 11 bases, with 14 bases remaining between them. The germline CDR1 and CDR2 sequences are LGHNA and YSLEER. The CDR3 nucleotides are TGCGCCAGCAGCCAAGATCGAGGGAAGCTCAAGTACTTC. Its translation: CASSQDRGKLKYF.

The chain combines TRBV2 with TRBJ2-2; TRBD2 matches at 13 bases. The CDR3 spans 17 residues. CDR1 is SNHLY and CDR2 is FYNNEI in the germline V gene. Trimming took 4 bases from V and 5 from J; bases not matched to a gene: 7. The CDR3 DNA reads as TGTGCCAGCAGTGCGACTAGCGGGGGGATTACTACCGGGGAGCTGTTTTTT. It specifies CASSATSGGITTGELFF. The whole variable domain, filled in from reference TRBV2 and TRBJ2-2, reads EPEVTQTPSHQVTQMGQEVILRCVPISNHLYFYWYRQILGQKVEFLVSFYNNEISEKSEIFDDQFSVERPDGSNFTLKIRSTKLEDSAMYFCASSATSGGITTGELFFGEGSRLTVL.

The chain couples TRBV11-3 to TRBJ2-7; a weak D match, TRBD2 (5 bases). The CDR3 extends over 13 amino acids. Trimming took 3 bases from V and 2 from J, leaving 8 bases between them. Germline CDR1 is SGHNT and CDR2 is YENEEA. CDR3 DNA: TGTGCCAGCAGCTTCGGGGAAGCCTACGAGCAGTACTTC. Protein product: CASSFGEAYEQYF.